This entry concerns a single TCR beta chain. Its antigen specificity is not known. Qualities for individual bases were not recorded, and no much larger clone is one base off. The cohort consisted of fewer than 700 healthy bone marrow donors. At the time of sampling, every cohort member was nominally healthy, though immune exposures that went unrecorded were likely present. The donor tested CMV seropositive, placing the donor among the 289 seropositive members of the cohort. A peripheral blood sample was provided by each donor, and peripheral blood mononuclear cells were used for TCR beta sequencing. The Qiagen DNeasy Blood Extraction Kit was used to extract genomic DNA from the blood cell samples. Library generation was performed with the immunoSEQ multiplex PCR assay. The multiplex PCR relied on a mix of 60 forward primers for TCR Vbeta segments and 13 reverse primers for TCR Jbeta segments. The CDR3 region of rearranged TCR beta genes was amplified from genomic DNA with a multiplex PCR assay. The Illumina HiSeq System was used to sequence the amplified TCR beta libraries as 87-base-pair reads. The authors' pipeline ran thus. A later analysis counted 65 million to 90 million unique TCR beta chains across the 666 repertoires, and around 12 million of these chains were shared by at least two donors. Raw reads were error-corrected and collapsed into unique sequences by a nearest-neighbor algorithm in which closely related sequences were merged to remove PCR and sequencing errors. CDR3 sequences were aligned to IMGT reference sequences to assign V, D and J gene segments. For a sequence to be retained, at least a six-nucleotide match to both a V gene segment and a J gene segment was required. A rearrangement counted as productive if the CDR3 had no stop codons and remained in frame with V and J, and every other rearrangement counted as non-productive. Following IMGT convention, CDR3 was defined as the stretch from the second conserved V-encoded cysteine up to the conserved J-encoded phenylalanine. The earlier analysis of around 640 of the donors excluded sequences that lacked an unambiguous match to a single V gene segment. An earlier analysis of fewer than 750 of the donors called V segments functional above 56.7% productive rearrangements and segregating when the between-donor standard deviation exceeded 5%. A statistical classification framework was built for diagnosing cytomegalovirus status from the catalog of TCR beta chain sequences. In a later analysis, TCR nucleotide sequences were compared against IMGT/GENE-DB human TR gene sequences so that V and J genes could be assigned. In a later analysis, CDR3 sequences and most-parsimonious VDJ recombination scenarios were assigned using the TCRdist pipeline. In a later analysis, every TCR beta chain was defined by the combination of its CDR3 amino acid sequence and its V-gene family, and reads without a unique V-gene family were dropped. To address suspected cross-contamination and a sequencing artifact, a later analysis removed several hundred highly shared, low-generation-probability nucleotide sequences. For each public chain, a later analysis derived a clonal expansion index from normalized ranks of inferred template counts within each repertoire. Generation probabilities in a later analysis came from a VDJ recombination model fitted to out-of-frame rearrangements, and those results were checked against IGoR. In a later analysis, hypergeometric tests were used to score TCR-TCR, TCR-HLA and TCR-CMV co-occurrence, with a repertoire-size bias correction applied to TCR pairs. False discovery rates were estimated in a later analysis by permuting HLA or CMV assignments 20 times. In a later analysis, co-occurring TCRs were grouped with DBSCAN, and TCRdist sequence similarity was added when clustering was performed within HLA-allele-positive subsets. For co-occurrence clustering, repertoires with fewer than 30,000 or more than 120,000 public chains were excluded, along with four or five repertoires with anomalous nucleotide sharing. TCRdb carries this immuneACCESS record with in-frame sequences only. Its versions omit some clonotypes, under half of them owing to an unresolved V gene in the studies checked, with the rest unexplained. That table is the source of V, J and clone size, and D and trimming were worked out from the DNA. This sample lists 80,000 to 95,000 clones; around 76% were detected once. The ten largest clones capture over 4.5% of the sample.

This specimen belongs to a study of cytomegalovirus exposure and HLA in healthy donors (dated by TCRdb to 2016 to 2017). Some background on the complete study: An earlier analysis of approximately 640 of the donors reported approximately 290 Gb of sequence data and 117 million unique TCR beta sequences from 150 million to 200 million T cells. Around 330 gigabases of sequencing data and 70 million to 100 million unique TCR sequences made up an early release that covered about 640 HLA-typed donors. A later analysis re-examined previously published TCR beta repertoires from over 500 donors and added high-resolution HLA genotyping to investigate patterns of TCR occurrence. In addition to the first cohort of 666 subjects, a separate validation cohort of some 120 different subjects was used. Several DR-DQ haplotypes were handled as single units for association and clustering, since linkage in the cohort was strong. The study aimed to test whether cataloging public T cell receptors could reveal signatures of past pathogen exposure. In the later analysis, no new phenotypic data were used to find candidate immune exposures; instead, reliance was placed on TCR beta sequences and their occurrence across donors. The number of donors typed differed by locus, with about 629-630 for A, B, C, DRB1 and DQB1, 522 for DQA1, nearly 610 for DPA1, and around 460 for DPB1. To predict cytomegalovirus infection status, the study combined high-throughput TCR immunosequencing, statistical association of individual TCRs with disease status, and machine learning. Among 398 genotyped donors of the cohort, an average of about 220,000 unique TCR beta nucleotide sequences was sequenced per donor, of which 15% to 20% were non-productive. Every discovery cohort repertoire had been produced on one sequencing platform. HLA typing covered class I and class II loci at four-digit resolution. A later genetic analysis took genome-wide SNP genotypes for about three fifths of the 666 donors and used that subset as a discovery cohort. Donor age, sex, ethnicity and CMV serostatus were compiled together with the repertoire data. An earlier analysis of nearly 600 of the donors applied high-throughput TCR beta sequencing to assess whether each TCR beta V gene segment acted as functional or pseudogenic. The genetic ancestry cluster associated with self-reported Caucasian donors included around 76% of the 398 genotyped donors. The study used immunosequencing to profile the T cell repertoires of approximately 640 subjects and linked those repertoires to cytomegalovirus serostatus.

CDR1 MNHNS and CDR2 SASEGT are derived from the germline V gene. The CDR3 goes from the cysteine to the phenylalanine over 13 residues. Only the CDR3 portion is preserved as DNA: 39 bases, with reading frame beginning at the first base. V was cut back by 4 bases and J by 2 bases, leaving a gap of 9 bases between them. Overall study outcomes, separate from this receptor: In a later analysis, HLA-associated TCR beta chains showed more clonal expansion and lower generation probabilities than non-associated chains that were equally common. The cohort was sequenced for TCR beta chains only, and without alpha or paired-chain data the features that could be detected were limited. An association between a missense DCLRE1C variant and V-gene and J-gene trimming of TCR beta chains was found in a later genetic analysis and replicated in an independent cohort. Three of the identified cytomegalovirus-associated TCR beta chains were confirmed in vitro to be specific for cytomegalovirus antigens. HLA typing was unavailable for some donors at each locus, so association tests used only the typed subset. When HLA alleles, especially DR and DQ, strongly co-occurred, TCR associations were difficult to assign to individual alleles. In the study, some 160 TCR beta chains were listed as associated with cytomegalovirus. The earlier analysis of approximately 590 of the donors excluded roughly 17 rarely observed V segments, including chromosome 9 orphons, because counts were too low. In a later analysis, around 15,000 TCR beta sequences were associated with specific HLA alleles at a false discovery rate of 0.05. A further reported finding was that TCR beta sequences accurately predicted the HLA-A and HLA-B alleles for most subjects in the first cohort. The classifier was reported to diagnose cytomegalovirus status with high specificity and sensitivity in both the original cohort and the validation cohort. In an earlier analysis of approximately 590 of the donors, most TCR beta V segments appeared in productive rearrangements about 87% or about 30% of the time, broadly matching IMGT annotations. A later genetic analysis reported fewer N-insertions in productive TCRs among donors in an Asian-associated ancestry cluster than the approximately 700-donor mean. Roughly uniform sequencing depth across donors was assumed in presence/absence analyses, although this assumption may not hold. A later analysis found that TCR association rates varied across HLA loci, with DRB1 alleles showing the most associated TCRs and HLA-C alleles the fewest. A group of highly shared sequence variants was considered likely to be a technical artifact of the sequencing pipeline. Most TCR sequences were observed very rarely across donors, whereas some public TCRs were present in many individuals. According to a later analysis, parvovirus B19, influenza, CMV and Epstein-Barr virus appeared linked to several top co-occurrence clusters. Correlated functional status among segregating V segments might be attributable to linkage disequilibrium, but an unknown experimental factor could not be ruled out. Some IMGT-functional V segments, including TRBV6-2 and TRBV6-3, could not be told apart with the 87-base-pair reads, so those segments were excluded. The only immune exposure information available for the cohort was CMV serostatus. A later analysis found that most CMV-associated TCR beta chains appeared HLA-restricted, with HLA associations seemingly driven largely by CMV exposure. It was suggested by the authors that the approach could potentially be generalized to other disease states and immunological phenotypes.

The TCR originated in a man aged 18 to 30 in good health and CMV-seropositive. The V gene is TRBV6-1 and the J gene is TRBJ2-7; a tentative D call is TRBD1 (5 bases match). Material for sequencing was PBMCs. The sequenced DNA is TGTGCCAGCAGTGTAACAGGTACCTACGAGCAGTACTTC. This encodes CASSVTGTYEQYF.